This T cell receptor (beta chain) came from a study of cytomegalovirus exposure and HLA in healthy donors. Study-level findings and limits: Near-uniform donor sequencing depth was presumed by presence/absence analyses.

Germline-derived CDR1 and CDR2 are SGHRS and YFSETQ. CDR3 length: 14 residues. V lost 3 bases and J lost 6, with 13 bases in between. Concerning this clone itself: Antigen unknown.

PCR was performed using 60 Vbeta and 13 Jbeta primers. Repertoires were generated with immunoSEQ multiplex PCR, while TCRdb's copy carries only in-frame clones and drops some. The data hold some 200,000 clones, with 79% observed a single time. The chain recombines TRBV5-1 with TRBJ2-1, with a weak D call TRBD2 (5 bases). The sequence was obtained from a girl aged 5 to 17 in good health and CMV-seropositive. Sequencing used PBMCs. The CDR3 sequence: CASSSGLEVNEQFF. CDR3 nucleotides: TGCGCCAGCAGCTCTGGACTCGAGGTCAATGAGCAGTTCTTC.